Reported below is one TCR beta chain. Per the original data handling: Estimates of nucleated cell counts were drawn from the amplification of reference gene primers. The table came from immunoSEQ multiplex PCR; TCRdb's copy has only in-frame clones and leaves some out. V, J and clone size are those of that table, while D and trimming were read from the DNA. Of about 140,000 clones in the sample, 65% to 90% were seen once. The CDR3 has 15 amino acids. V lost 3 bases and J 4 bases, leaving 15 bases between the germline ends. Germline V gives CDR1 MGHDK, CDR2 SYGVNS. This entry comes from a study of blood T cell repertoires in COVID-19. For the study at large: Acute-phase and convalescent COVID-19 samples originated in the United States, Italy and Spain. PBMCs, B-cell-depleted T cells, or T cells provided the cDNA or gDNA that made up the material.

The gene calls are TRBV25-1 and TRBJ1-2; no firm D call. The sequencing sample was made of peripheral blood. This receptor was identified in a man in his fifties with acute or convalescent COVID-19. This CDR3 reads CASSDTWIGLYGYTF. The DNA for the CDR3 is TGTGCCAGCAGTGATACGTGGATTGGACTCTATGGCTACACCTTC.